This T cell receptor (beta chain) was profiled in a study of monozygotic twins with inflammatory bowel disease. Study outcomes and limitations: Diversity of TCRbeta measured by inverse Simpson was lower in IBD patients than in healthy co-twins. Twin pairs that were concordant did not differ from discordant pairs in repertoire similarity, possibly from limited power. Part of the variability in patient repertoires may have come from differing immunosuppressive treatments.

Comment on this clonotype: Its target is not known.

This CDR3 comprises 14 residues. Germline V gene lookup returns CDR1 SQVTM and CDR2 ANQGSEA. A total RNA quantity of about 4,000 ng went into each TCR library. TCRdb reprocessed the 5' RACE reads and stores each CDR3 protein as one record, lacking DNA. The sample table sets out 150,000 or so distinct CDR3 sequences. The sequenced sample was blood. This sequence joins TRBV29-1 and TRBJ2-3; TCRdb lists TRBD1, though no DNA is available to test this call. The clonotype comes from a human donor with ulcerative colitis or Crohn's disease, or a healthy co-twin of an affected twin (not recorded which). The chain's CDR3 is CSVKGRESTDTQYF.